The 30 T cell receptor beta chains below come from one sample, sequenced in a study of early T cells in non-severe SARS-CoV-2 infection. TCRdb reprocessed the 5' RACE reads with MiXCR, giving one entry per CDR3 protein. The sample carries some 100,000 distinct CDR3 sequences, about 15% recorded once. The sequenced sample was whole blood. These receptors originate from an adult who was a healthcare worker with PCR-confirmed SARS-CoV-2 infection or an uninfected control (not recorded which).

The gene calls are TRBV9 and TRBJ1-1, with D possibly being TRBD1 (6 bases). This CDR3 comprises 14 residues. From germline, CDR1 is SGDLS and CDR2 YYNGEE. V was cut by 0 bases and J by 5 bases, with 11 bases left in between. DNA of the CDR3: TGTGCCAGCAGCGTAGTTCCGGGGGCGACTGAAGCTTTCTTT. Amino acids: CASSVVPGATEAFF.

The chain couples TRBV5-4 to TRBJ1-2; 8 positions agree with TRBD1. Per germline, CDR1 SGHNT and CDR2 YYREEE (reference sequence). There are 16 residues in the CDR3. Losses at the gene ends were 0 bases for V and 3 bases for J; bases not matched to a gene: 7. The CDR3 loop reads CASSLVKGQGDYGYTF. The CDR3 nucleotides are TGTGCCAGCAGCTTGGTTAAAGGACAGGGAGACTATGGCTACACCTTC. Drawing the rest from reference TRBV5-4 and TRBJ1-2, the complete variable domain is ETGVTQSPTHLIKTRGQQVTLRCSSQSGHNTVSWYQQALGQGPQFIFQYYREEENGRGNFPPRFSGLQFPNYSSELNVNALELDDSALYLCASSLVKGQGDYGYTFGSGTRLTVV.

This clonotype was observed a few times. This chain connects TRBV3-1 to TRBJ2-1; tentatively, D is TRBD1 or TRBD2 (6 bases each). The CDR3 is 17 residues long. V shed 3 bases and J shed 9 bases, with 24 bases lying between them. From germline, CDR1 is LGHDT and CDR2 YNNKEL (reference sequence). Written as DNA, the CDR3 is TGTGCCAGCAGCCAGGGCTCCGTTATAGGGGGACTTAGTGAGCAGTTCTTC. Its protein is CASSQGSVIGGLSEQFF.

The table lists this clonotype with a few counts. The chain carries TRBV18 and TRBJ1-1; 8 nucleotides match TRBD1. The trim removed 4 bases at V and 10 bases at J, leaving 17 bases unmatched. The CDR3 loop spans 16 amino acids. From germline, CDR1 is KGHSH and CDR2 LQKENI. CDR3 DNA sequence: TGTGCCAGCTCACAATCCCTGGACAGGGCCGGTGTGGGAGCTTTCTTT. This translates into CASSQSLDRAGVGAFF. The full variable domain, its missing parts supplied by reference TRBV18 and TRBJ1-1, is NAGVMQNPRHLVRRRGQEARLRCSPMKGHSHVYWYRQLPEEGLKFMVYLQKENIIDESGMPKERFSAEFPKEGPSILRIQQVVRGDSAAYFCASSQSLDRAGVGAFFGQGTRLTVV.

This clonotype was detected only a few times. This CDR3 reads CASSMGSGSKTQYF. The CDR3 DNA follows: TGTGCCAGCAGCATGGGGTCAGGGAGTAAGACCCAGTACTTC. The chain carries TRBV11-1 and TRBJ2-5, with D perhaps assigned TRBD1 or TRBD2 (5 bases each). Germline values: CDR1 SGHAT, CDR2 FQDESV (reference sequence). Trimming left V 5 bases short and J 6 bases short, with 16 bases between. This CDR3 contains 14 residues.

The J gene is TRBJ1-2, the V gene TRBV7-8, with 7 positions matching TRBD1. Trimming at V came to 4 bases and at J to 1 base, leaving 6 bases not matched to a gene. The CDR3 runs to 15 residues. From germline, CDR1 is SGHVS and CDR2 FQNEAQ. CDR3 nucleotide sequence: TGTGCCAGCAGCTCCCCTCAGGGGGGTAACTATGGCTACACCTTC. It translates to CASSSPQGGNYGYTF.

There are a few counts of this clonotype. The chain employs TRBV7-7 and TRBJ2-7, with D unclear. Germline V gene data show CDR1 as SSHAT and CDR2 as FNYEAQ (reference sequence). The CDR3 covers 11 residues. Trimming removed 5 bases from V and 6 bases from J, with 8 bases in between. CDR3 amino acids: CASSLLSEQYV. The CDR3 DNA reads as TGTGCCAGCAGCCTTTTGTCCGAGCAGTACGTC.

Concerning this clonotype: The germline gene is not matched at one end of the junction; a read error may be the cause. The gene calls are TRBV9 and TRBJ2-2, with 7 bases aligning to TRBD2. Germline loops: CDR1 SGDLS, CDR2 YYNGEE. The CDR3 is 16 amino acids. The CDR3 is CVSSVAGRSNTGELFF. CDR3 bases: TGTGTCAGCAGCGTAGCGGGCAGATCGAACACCGGGGAGCTGTTTTTT.

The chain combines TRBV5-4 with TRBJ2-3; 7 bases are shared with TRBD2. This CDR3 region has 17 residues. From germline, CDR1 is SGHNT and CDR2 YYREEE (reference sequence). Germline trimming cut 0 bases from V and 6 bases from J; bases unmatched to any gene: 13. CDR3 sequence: CASSLVSLAVGGDTQYF. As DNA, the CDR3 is TGTGCCAGCAGCTTGGTGTCGCTAGCGGTCGGGGGGGATACGCAGTATTTT. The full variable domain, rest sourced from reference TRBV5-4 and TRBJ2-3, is ETGVTQSPTHLIKTRGQQVTLRCSSQSGHNTVSWYQQALGQGPQFIFQYYREEENGRGNFPPRFSGLQFPNYSSELNVNALELDDSALYLCASSLVSLAVGGDTQYFGPGTRLTVL.

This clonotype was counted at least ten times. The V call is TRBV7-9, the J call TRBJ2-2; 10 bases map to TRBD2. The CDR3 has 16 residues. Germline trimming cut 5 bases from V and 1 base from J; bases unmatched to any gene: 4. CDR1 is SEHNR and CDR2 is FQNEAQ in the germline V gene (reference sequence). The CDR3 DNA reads TGTGCCAGCAGCCCCATAGCGGGGGGGAACACCGGGGAGCTGTTTTTT. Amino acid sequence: CASSPIAGGNTGELFF.

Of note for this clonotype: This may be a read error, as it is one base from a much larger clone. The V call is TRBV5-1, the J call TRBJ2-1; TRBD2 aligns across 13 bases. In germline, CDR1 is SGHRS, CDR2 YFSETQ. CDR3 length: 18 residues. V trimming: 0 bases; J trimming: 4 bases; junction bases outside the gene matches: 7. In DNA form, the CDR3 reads TGCGCCAGCAGCTTGGTCGTGACTAGCGGGGGGCTGTACAATGAGCAGTTCTTC. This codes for CASSLVVTSGGLYNEQFF. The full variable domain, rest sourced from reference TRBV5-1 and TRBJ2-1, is KAGVTQTPRYLIKTRGQQVTLSCSPISGHRSVSWYQQTPGQGLQFLFEYFSETQRNKGNFPGRFSGRQFSNSRSEMNVSTLELGDSALYLCASSLVVTSGGLYNEQFFGPGTRLTVL.

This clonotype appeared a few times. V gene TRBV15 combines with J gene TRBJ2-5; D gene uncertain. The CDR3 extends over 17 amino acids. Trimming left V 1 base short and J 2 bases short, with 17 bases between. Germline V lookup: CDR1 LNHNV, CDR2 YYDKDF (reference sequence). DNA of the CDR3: TGTGCCACCAGCAGAGTGGACCGCGAGATGACACAAGAGACCCAGTACTTC. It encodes CATSRVDREMTQETQYF.

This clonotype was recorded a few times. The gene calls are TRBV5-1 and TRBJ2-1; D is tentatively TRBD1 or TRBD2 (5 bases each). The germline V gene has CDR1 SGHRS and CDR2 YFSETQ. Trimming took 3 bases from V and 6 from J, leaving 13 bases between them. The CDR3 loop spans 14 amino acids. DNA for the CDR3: TGCGCCAGCAGCTGGGGACCAGAGGGCAATGAGCAGTTCTTC. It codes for CASSWGPEGNEQFF.

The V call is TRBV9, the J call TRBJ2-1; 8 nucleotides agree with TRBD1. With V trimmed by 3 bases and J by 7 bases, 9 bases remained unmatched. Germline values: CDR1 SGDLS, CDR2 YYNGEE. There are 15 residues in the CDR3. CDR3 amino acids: CASSAPSTGENEQFF. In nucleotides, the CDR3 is TGTGCCAGCAGCGCCCCCTCGACAGGGGAGAATGAGCAGTTCTTC.

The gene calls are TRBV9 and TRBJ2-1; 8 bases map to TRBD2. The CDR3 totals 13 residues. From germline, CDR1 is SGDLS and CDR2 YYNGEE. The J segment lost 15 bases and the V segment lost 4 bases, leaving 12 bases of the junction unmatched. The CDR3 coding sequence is TGTGCCAGCAGCCGCCGTCAAGCGGGGGATCCGTTCTTC. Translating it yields CASSRRQAGDPFF. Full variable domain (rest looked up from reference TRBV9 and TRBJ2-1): DSGVTQTPKHLITATGQRVTLRCSPRSGDLSVYWYQQSLDQGLQFLIQYYNGEERAKGNILERFSAQQFPDLHSELNLSSLELGDSALYFCASSRRQAGDPFFGPGTRLTVL.

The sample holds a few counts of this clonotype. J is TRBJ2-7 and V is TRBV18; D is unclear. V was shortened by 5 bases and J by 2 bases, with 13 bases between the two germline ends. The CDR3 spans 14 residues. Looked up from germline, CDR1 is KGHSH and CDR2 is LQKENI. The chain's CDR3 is CASSARTATYEQYV. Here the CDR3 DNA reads TGTGCCAGCTCAGCGAGGACCGCGACCTACGAGCAGTACGTC.

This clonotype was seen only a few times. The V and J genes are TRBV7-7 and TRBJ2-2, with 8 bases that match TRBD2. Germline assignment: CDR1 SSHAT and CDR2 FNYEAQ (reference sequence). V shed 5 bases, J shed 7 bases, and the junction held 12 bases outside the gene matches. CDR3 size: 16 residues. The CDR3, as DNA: TGTGCCAGCAGCCCATCGGCGGGGGGCTCCCACGGGGAGCTGTTTTTT. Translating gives CASSPSAGGSHGELFF. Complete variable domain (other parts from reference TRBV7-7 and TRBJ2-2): GAGVSQSPRYKVTKRGQDVTLRCDPISSHATLYWYQQALGQGPEFLTYFNYEAQPDKSGLPSDRFSAERPEGSISTLTIQRTEQRDSAMYRCASSPSAGGSHGELFFGEGSRLTVL.

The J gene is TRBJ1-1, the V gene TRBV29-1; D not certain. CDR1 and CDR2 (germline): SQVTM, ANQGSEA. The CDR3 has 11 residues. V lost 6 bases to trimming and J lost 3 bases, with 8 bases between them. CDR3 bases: TGCAGCGTGGTGGTTCACACTGAAGCTTTCTTT. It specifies CSVVVHTEAFF.

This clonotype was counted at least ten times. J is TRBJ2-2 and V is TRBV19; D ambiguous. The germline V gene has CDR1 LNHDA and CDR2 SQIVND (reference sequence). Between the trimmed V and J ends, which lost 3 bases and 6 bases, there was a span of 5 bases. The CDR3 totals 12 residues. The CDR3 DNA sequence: TGTGCCAGTAGTATTGTAGCCGGGGAGCTGTTTTTT. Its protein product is CASSIVAGELFF.

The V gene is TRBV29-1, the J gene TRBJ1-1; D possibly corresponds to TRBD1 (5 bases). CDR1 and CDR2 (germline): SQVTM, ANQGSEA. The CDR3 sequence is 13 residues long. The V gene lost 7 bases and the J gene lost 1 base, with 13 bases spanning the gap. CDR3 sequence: CSGGTVKNTEAFF. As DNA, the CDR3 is TGCAGCGGAGGGACGGTTAAGAACACTGAAGCTTTCTTT.

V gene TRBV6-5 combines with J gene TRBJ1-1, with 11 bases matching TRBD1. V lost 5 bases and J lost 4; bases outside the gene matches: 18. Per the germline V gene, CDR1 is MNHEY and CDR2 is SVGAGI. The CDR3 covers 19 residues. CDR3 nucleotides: TGTGCCAGCAGTCACCCGGGACAGGGGGGTTTAAGACAAGCCACTGAAGCTTTCTTT. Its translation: CASSHPGQGGLRQATEAFF.

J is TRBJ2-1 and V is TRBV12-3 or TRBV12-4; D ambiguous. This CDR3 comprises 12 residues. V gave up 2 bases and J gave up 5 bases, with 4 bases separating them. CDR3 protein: CASSLLDNEQFF. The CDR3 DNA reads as TGTGCCAGCAGTTTACTAGACAATGAGCAGTTCTTC.

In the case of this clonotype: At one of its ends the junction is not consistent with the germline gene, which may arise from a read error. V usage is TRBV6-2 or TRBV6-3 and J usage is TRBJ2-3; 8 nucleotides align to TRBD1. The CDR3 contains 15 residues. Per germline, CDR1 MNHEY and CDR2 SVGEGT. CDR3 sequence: CASGYRRDRTDTQYF. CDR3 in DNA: TGTGCCAGCGGTTACCGGCGGGACAGGACAGATACGCAGTATTTT.

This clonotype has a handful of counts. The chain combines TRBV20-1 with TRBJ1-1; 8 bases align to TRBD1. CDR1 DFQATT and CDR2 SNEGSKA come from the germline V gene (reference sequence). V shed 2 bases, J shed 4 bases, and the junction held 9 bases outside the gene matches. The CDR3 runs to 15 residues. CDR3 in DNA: TGCAGTGCTAGAAGAGAGGGAACAGGGGGCACTGAAGCTTTCTTT. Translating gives CSARREGTGGTEAFF.

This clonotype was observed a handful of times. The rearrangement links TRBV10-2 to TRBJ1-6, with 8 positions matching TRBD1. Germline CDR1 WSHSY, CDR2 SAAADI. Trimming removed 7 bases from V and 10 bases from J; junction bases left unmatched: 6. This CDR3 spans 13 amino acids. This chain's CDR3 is CASIGQGGSPLHF. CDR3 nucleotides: TGCGCCAGCATCGGACAGGGAGGATCACCCCTCCACTTT.

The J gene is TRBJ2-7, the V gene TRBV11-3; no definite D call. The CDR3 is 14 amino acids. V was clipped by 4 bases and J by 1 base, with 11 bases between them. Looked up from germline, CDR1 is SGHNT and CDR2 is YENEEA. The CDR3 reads CASSSRPESYEQYV. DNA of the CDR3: TGTGCCAGCAGCTCCCGCCCGGAGTCCTACGAGCAGTACGTC.

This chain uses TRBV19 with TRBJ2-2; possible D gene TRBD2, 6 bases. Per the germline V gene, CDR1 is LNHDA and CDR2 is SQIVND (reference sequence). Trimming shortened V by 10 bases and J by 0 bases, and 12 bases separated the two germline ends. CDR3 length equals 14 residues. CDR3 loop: CATQRGTNTGELFF. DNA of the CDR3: TGTGCCACCCAACGGGGGACGAACACCGGGGAGCTGTTTTTT.

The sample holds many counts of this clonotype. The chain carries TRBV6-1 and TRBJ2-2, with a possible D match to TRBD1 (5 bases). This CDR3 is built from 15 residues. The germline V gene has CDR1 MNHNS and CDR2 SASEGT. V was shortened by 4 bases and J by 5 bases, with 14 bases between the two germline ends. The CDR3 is CASSVRTQTTGELFF. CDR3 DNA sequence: TGTGCCAGCAGTGTGCGGACACAGACTACCGGGGAGCTGTTTTTT.

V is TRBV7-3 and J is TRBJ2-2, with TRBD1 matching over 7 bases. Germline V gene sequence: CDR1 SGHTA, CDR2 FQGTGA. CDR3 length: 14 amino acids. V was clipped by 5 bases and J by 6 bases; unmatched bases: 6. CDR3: CASSRDSSPGELFF. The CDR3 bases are TGTGCCAGCAGCCGGGACAGTAGCCCCGGGGAGCTGTTTTTT.

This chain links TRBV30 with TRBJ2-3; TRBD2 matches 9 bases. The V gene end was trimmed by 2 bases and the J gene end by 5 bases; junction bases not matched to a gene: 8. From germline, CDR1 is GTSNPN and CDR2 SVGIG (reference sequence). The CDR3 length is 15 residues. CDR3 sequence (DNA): TGTGCCTGGAGTCATGCGGGGGGGCCCGTAGATACGCAGTATTTT. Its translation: CAWSHAGGPVDTQYF.